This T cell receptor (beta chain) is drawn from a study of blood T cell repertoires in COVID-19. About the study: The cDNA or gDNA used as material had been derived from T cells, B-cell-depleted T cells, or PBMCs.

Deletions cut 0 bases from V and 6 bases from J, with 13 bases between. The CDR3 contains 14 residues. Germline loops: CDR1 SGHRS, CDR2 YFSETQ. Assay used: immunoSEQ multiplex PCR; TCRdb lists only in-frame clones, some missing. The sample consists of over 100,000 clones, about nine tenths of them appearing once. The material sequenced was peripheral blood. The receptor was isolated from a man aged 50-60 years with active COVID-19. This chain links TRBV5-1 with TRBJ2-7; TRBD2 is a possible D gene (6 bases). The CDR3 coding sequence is TGCGCCAGCAGCTTGGAGGGCGGGACCTTCGAGCAGTACTTC. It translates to CASSLEGGTFEQYF.